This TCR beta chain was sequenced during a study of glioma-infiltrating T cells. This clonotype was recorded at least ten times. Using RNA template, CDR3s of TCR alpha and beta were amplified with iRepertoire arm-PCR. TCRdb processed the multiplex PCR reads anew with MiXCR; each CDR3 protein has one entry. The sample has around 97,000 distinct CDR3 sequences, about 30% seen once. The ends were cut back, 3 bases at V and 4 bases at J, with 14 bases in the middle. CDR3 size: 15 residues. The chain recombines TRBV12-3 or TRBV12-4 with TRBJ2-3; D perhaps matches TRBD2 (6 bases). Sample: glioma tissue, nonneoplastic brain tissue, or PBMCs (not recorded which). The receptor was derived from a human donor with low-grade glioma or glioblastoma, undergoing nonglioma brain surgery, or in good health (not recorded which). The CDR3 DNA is TGTGCCAGCAGTTTCAGTGGGGGGTATCCAGATACGCAGTATTTT. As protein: CASSFSGGYPDTQYF.